A single sample gave rise to the 32 T cell receptor beta chains below, sequenced in a study of T-cell memory formation after mild COVID-19. In TCRdb, the 5' RACE reads were re-called with MiXCR into one record per CDR3 protein. The sample carries over 300,000 distinct CDR3 sequences, approximately 22% recorded once. Sequenced input: PBMCs or a T cell subset sorted from them (not recorded which). The receptors shown here come from a young man who had mild COVID-19 (a few samples of this study predate the infection). Cell type and time point are not known.

This clonotype turned up a few times. The CDR3 sequence is CASSQTGAFGYTF. DNA of the CDR3: TGTGCCAGCAGCCAGACAGGGGCCTTCGGCTACACCTTC. The rearrangement links TRBV6-5 to TRBJ1-2; 8 nucleotides match TRBD1. The V and J ends lost 6 bases and 8 bases, in that order; junction bases with no gene match: 8. This CDR3 is built from 13 residues. In germline, CDR1 is MNHEY, CDR2 SVGAGI.

In this sample, this clonotype turned up a few times. The chain recombines TRBV28 with TRBJ1-5, with D uncertain. This CDR3 has 11 amino acids. Between the trimmed V and J ends, which lost 5 bases and 7 bases, there was a span of 6 bases. The germline V gene has CDR1 MDHEN and CDR2 SYDVKM. The CDR3 protein is CASSRRQPQHF. CDR3 sequence (DNA): TGTGCCAGCAGTCGACGGCAGCCCCAGCATTTT.

This clonotype was observed a few times. This sequence joins TRBV12-3 or TRBV12-4 and TRBJ1-1, with D unresolved. Trimming removed 7 bases at V and 1 base at J, with 10 bases between. The length of the CDR3 is 13 residues. The CDR3 reads CASTLQTNTEAFF. The CDR3 DNA is TGTGCCAGCACTCTACAGACGAACACTGAAGCTTTCTTT.

This clonotype was counted a few times. The genes are TRBV6-5 and TRBJ2-1; possibly TRBD2 for D (5 bases). CDR1 is MNHEY and CDR2 is SVGAGI in the germline V gene. CDR3 length equals 12 residues. Trimming shortened V by 5 bases and J by 10 bases, and 12 bases separated the two germline ends. This CDR3 is CASSLTGEEQFF. The CDR3 nucleotides are TGTGCCAGCAGTCTAACCGGGGAGGAGCAGTTCTTC.

V usage is TRBV7-2 and J usage is TRBJ1-2, with a possible D match to TRBD1 (5 bases). The germline CDR1 and CDR2 sequences are SGHTA and FQGNSA. V lost 5 bases to trimming and J lost 7 bases, with 17 bases between them. The CDR3 is 14 residues long. The CDR3 DNA reads TGTGCCAGCAGCCCCCCGGGACGAGGGGCTGGCTACACCTTC. It is translated as CASSPPGRGAGYTF.

This clonotype was found a few times. This chain joins TRBV12-3 or TRBV12-4 and TRBJ1-3; D unclear. V dropped 4 bases and J dropped 10 bases, with 11 bases sitting between them. This CDR3 comprises 12 residues. The CDR3 region has the DNA TGTGCCAGCAGTTCCGACGCTCGGACCATATATTTT. Translating it yields CASSSDARTIYF.

This clonotype was seen a few times. This chain links TRBV9 with TRBJ2-1, with a weak D call TRBD2 (7 bases). The CDR3 is 14 residues long. Germline CDR1 reads SGDLS; CDR2 reads YYNGEE. V was shortened by 0 bases and J by 11 bases, with 15 bases between the two germline ends. CDR3 protein: CASSVVGGVDQQFF. The CDR3 DNA sequence: TGTGCCAGCAGCGTAGTAGGGGGGGTGGACCAGCAGTTCTTC.

This clonotype came up a few times. The CDR3 bases are TGTGCCAGCACCTGGGGCAGGGGAGCTTCTAACTATGGCTACACCTTC. It yields the protein CASTWGRGASNYGYTF. The V call is TRBV12-3 or TRBV12-4, the J call TRBJ1-2; tentatively, D is TRBD1 (6 bases). The CDR3 spans 16 residues. Trimming shortened V by 7 bases and J by 0 bases, and 18 bases separated the two germline ends.

This clonotype was counted between two and nine times. The V call is TRBV12-3 or TRBV12-4, the J call TRBJ1-2; no clear D. Trimming took off 10 bases at V and 2 bases at J, with 17 bases between the two ends. CDR3 size: 14 residues. The CDR3 DNA follows: TGTGCCACCAATGTTCTGGACGGCAACTATGGCTACACCTTC. This translates into CATNVLDGNYGYTF.

The V gene is TRBV20-1, the J gene TRBJ2-5, with D possibly being TRBD2 (7 bases). Germline CDR1 is DFQATT and CDR2 is SNEGSKA (reference sequence). The V gene lost 5 bases and the J gene lost 5 bases, with 18 bases spanning the gap. The CDR3 is made up of 14 amino acids. The CDR3 region is CSAPAGGAWETQYF. In DNA, the CDR3 is TGCAGTGCTCCAGCTGGGGGGGCCTGGGAGACCCAGTACTTC.

This clonotype was picked up one time. This chain links TRBV6-1 with TRBJ1-4; TRBD1 aligns across 7 bases. The V gene end was trimmed by 0 bases and the J gene end by 3 bases; junction bases not matched to a gene: 1. The CDR3 sequence is 15 residues long. CDR1 and CDR2 from the germline V gene are MNHNS and SASEGT. The CDR3 protein is CASSEAGTANEKLFF. The CDR3 coding sequence is TGTGCCAGCAGTGAAGCCGGGACAGCTAATGAAAAACTGTTTTTT.

The chain combines TRBV15 with TRBJ2-2, with 7 bases that match TRBD1. The germline V gene encodes CDR1 LNHNV and CDR2 YYDKDF (reference sequence). The trim removed 1 base at V and 5 bases at J, leaving 19 bases unmatched. The CDR3 runs to 20 residues. The DNA of the CDR3 is TGTGCCACCAGCAGAGCTTTCGGACAGGCGGAAGGCGGCTGGACCGGGGAGCTGTTTTTT. Translation gives CATSRAFGQAEGGWTGELFF.

This chain connects TRBV2 to TRBJ2-3, with TRBD1 matching 7 bases. Germline lookup yields CDR1 SNHLY and CDR2 FYNNEI. The length of the CDR3 is 14 residues. The junction had 5 bases not matched to a gene; V was cut back by 5 bases and J by 3 bases. CDR3 in amino acids: CASSRDSWTDTQYF. In nucleotides, the CDR3 is TGTGCCAGCAGTCGGGACAGTTGGACAGATACGCAGTATTTT. The whole variable domain, remainder taken from reference TRBV2 and TRBJ2-3, is EPEVTQTPSHQVTQMGQEVILRCVPISNHLYFYWYRQILGQKVEFLVSFYNNEISEKSEIFDDQFSVERPDGSNFTLKIRSTKLEDSAMYFCASSRDSWTDTQYFGPGTRLTVL.

This clonotype was counted only a few times. This chain uses TRBV12-3 or TRBV12-4 with TRBJ2-1, with D unresolved. Trimming removed 3 bases from V and 5 bases from J, with 11 bases in between. The CDR3 consists of 14 residues. The CDR3 loop reads CASSFPWQHNEQFF. CDR3 in DNA: TGTGCCAGCAGTTTCCCGTGGCAGCACAATGAGCAGTTCTTC.

This chain links TRBV20-1 with TRBJ2-7; 9 nucleotides line up with TRBD1. Germline trimming cut 6 bases from V and 0 bases from J; bases unmatched to any gene: 6. Germline CDR1 DFQATT, CDR2 SNEGSKA (reference sequence). The CDR3 has 14 amino acids. Written as DNA, the CDR3 is TGCAGTGCCCGGGGACAGGGAGGCTCCTACGAGCAGTACTTC. Translated: CSARGQGGSYEQYF.

The V call is TRBV5-1, the J call TRBJ2-7; the D gene is possibly TRBD1 (5 bases). CDR3 length equals 16 residues. The V end was cut by 4 bases, the J end by 3 bases, with 20 bases between. The germline V gene has CDR1 SGHRS and CDR2 YFSETQ. This chain's CDR3 is CASSDGIRVVDYEQYF. CDR3 nucleotides: TGCGCCAGCAGCGATGGGATCAGGGTTGTCGACTACGAGCAGTACTTC.

This clonotype showed up just a few times. The gene calls are TRBV5-1 and TRBJ2-3; 10 nucleotides match TRBD2. This CDR3 is 16 amino acids long. In germline, CDR1 is SGHRS, CDR2 YFSETQ. J gave up 3 bases and V 4 bases, and 8 bases lay outside the gene matches. The CDR3 sequence is CASSPQRGGGTDTQYF. The CDR3 DNA follows: TGCGCCAGCAGCCCCCAGCGGGGGGGCGGAACAGATACGCAGTATTTT.

There are many counts of this clonotype. V gene TRBV12-3 or TRBV12-4 combines with J gene TRBJ2-2; no reliable D call. The germline V and J ends were trimmed by 5 bases and 4 bases, with 5 bases remaining between them. The CDR3 is 12 residues long. The DNA for the CDR3 is TGTGCCAGCAGTCGATCCACCGGGGAGCTGTTTTTT. Protein product: CASSRSTGELFF.

This clonotype appeared many times. The chain joins TRBV11-2 to TRBJ2-3; D is possibly TRBD2 (6 bases). Trimming left V 2 bases short and J 5 bases short, with 14 bases between. The CDR3 is 15 amino acids. Germline CDR1 and CDR2: SGHAT and FQNNGV. The CDR3 nucleotides read TGTGCCAGCAGCTTATGGGGTTCAGCGGGAGATACGCAGTATTTT. It translates to CASSLWGSAGDTQYF.

This chain links TRBV12-3 or TRBV12-4 with TRBJ2-5, with D possibly matching TRBD2 (6 bases). The CDR3 is 16 amino acids. Trimming removed 3 bases at V and 3 bases at J, with 17 bases between. This CDR3 reads CASSFGGVGGEETQYF. In DNA, the CDR3 is TGTGCCAGCAGTTTCGGCGGGGTGGGGGGAGAAGAGACCCAGTACTTC.

This clonotype was observed a handful of times. V and J are TRBV7-9 and TRBJ1-2; 10 bases match TRBD1. Trimming took 2 bases from V and 4 from J; bases not matched to a gene: 7. The CDR3 spans 16 residues. Looked up from germline, CDR1 is SEHNR and CDR2 is FQNEAQ (reference sequence). DNA of the CDR3: TGTGCCAGCAGCTTAAGGGACAGGGGTACGTCCTATGGCTACACCTTC. Amino acids: CASSLRDRGTSYGYTF.

The chain uses TRBV7-2 and TRBJ1-2, with no clear D. With 0 bases removed from V and 4 bases from J, the gap between germline ends came to 6 bases. Germline CDR1 reads SGHTA; CDR2 reads FQGNSA. This CDR3 is 13 amino acids long. Here the CDR3 reads CASSLAPGYGYTF. CDR3 DNA: TGTGCCAGCAGCTTAGCGCCAGGCTATGGCTACACCTTC.

This chain links TRBV6-2 or TRBV6-3 with TRBJ2-7; D is unresolved. This CDR3 is built from 12 residues. Germline loops: CDR1 MNHEY, CDR2 SVGEGT. The V and J ends lost 4 bases and 3 bases respectively, with 7 bases between them. The CDR3 DNA follows: TGTGCCAGCAGTTCGCCCAACTACGAGCAGTACGTC. Amino acids: CASSSPNYEQYV.

The chain links TRBV15 to TRBJ1-4; no definite D call. Germline V gene data show CDR1 as LNHNV and CDR2 as YYDKDF (reference sequence). Trimming removed 5 bases from V and 4 bases from J, with 20 bases in between. The CDR3 runs to 17 residues. For the CDR3, the DNA is TGTGCCACCAGCCCCCCTGGGTTGGCCGAAATTAATGAAAAACTGTTTTTT. Residues: CATSPPGLAEINEKLFF.

To note about this clonotype: At one end, the junction sequence differs from germline, possibly due to a read error. The chain has TRBV5-5 and TRBJ2-3; D call uncertain. CDR1 is SGHKS and CDR2 is YYEKEE in the germline V gene (reference sequence). The CDR3 length is 14 residues. The CDR3 DNA reads as TGTGACAGCAGCCCCCCCCGTCGGGCAGATACGCAGTATTTT. Amino acids: CDSSPPRRADTQYF. Looking up the rest from reference TRBV5-5 and TRBJ2-3 gives the full variable domain: DAGVTQSPTHLIKTRGQQVTLRCSPISGHKSVSWYQQVLGQGPQFIFQYYEKEERGRGNFPDRFSARQFPNYSSELNVNALLLGDSALYLCDSSPPRRADTQYFGPGTRLTVL.

J is TRBJ2-3 and V is TRBV20-1, with 8 positions matching TRBD2. This CDR3 is 16 amino acids long. Germline CDR1 is DFQATT and CDR2 is SNEGSKA (reference sequence). This CDR3 is CSSGPLYGGAGDTQYF. CDR3 in DNA: TGCAGCTCAGGCCCCCTTTACGGGGGGGCTGGGGATACGCAGTATTTT.

The genes are TRBV5-4 and TRBJ2-3, with 7 bases that match TRBD1. In germline, CDR1 is SGHNT, CDR2 YYREEE (reference sequence). J was trimmed by 3 bases and V by 4 bases; bases with no gene match: 11. This CDR3 is built from 16 residues. CDR3 in amino acids: CASSTLQGRGTDTQYF. CDR3 in DNA: TGTGCCAGCAGCACGTTACAGGGGAGAGGGACAGATACGCAGTATTTT.

The J gene is TRBJ2-5, the V gene TRBV15; TRBD1 aligns across 9 bases. The CDR3 contains 15 residues. Germline CDR1 and CDR2: LNHNV and YYDKDF (reference sequence). V gave up 0 bases and J gave up 4 bases; unmatched junction bases: 3. CDR3 sequence: CATSRDRQGGETQYF. The DNA for the CDR3 is TGTGCCACCAGCAGAGACCGACAGGGGGGAGAGACCCAGTACTTC.

This clonotype turned up a few times. The gene calls are TRBV9 and TRBJ2-2, with D perhaps matching TRBD1 (7 bases). The CDR3 is made up of 15 amino acids. Germline V gene sequence: CDR1 SGDLS, CDR2 YYNGEE. V was cut by 4 bases and J by 7 bases, with 17 bases left in between. DNA for the CDR3: TGTGCCAGCAGCTCCCTTGGAGGGGGCGGCGGGGAGCTGTTTTTT. Amino acids: CASSSLGGGGGELFF.

The rearrangement links TRBV9 to TRBJ2-2; D remains unclear. V dropped 0 bases and J dropped 0 bases, with 6 bases sitting between them. Germline values: CDR1 SGDLS, CDR2 YYNGEE. There are 15 residues in the CDR3. Here the CDR3 reads CASSVASTNTGELFF. The CDR3 DNA is TGTGCCAGCAGCGTAGCTTCCACGAACACCGGGGAGCTGTTTTTT.

CDR3 nucleotide sequence: TGCGCCAGCAGCTTGGGGGATGGACACCCCGGGGCCAACGTCCTGACTTTC. This codes for CASSLGDGHPGANVLTF. The J gene is TRBJ2-6, the V gene TRBV5-1, with TRBD1 as a possible D gene (5 bases). This CDR3 has 17 residues. Germline V gene lookup returns CDR1 SGHRS and CDR2 YFSETQ. V lost 0 bases, J lost 4 bases, and 14 bases lay in between.

The rearrangement joins TRBV20-1 to TRBJ2-3; 8 nucleotides line up with TRBD2. Unmatched junction bases numbered 8, after V lost 5 bases and J lost 1 base. The CDR3 contains 15 residues. CDR1 and CDR2 from the germline V gene are DFQATT and SNEGSKA (reference sequence). The CDR3 DNA reads as TGCAGTGCTCCCCCCGGGGGGGGCGGCACAGATACGCAGTATTTT. This gives the protein CSAPPGGGGTDTQYF.